These T cell receptor beta chains were read from a single sample in a study of control samples from healthy donors and cancer patients. TCRdb's copy holds only in-frame clones and misses some; the assay was immunoSEQ multiplex PCR. The sample holds roughly 80,000 clones, 80% to 95% seen once. Input material: blood. All receptors derive from a woman in her sixties in good health. CDR3s leave out the opening cysteine and the closing phenylalanine or tryptophan.

TRBV18	TRBJ2-3	ASSARHNTDTQY
TRBV5-1	TRBJ2-6	ASGGGTPSGANVLT
TRBV9	TRBJ2-2	ASSVGDLSGELF
TRBV11-3	TRBJ2-1	ASSLHSDRGKNEQF
TRBV5-1	TRBJ1-1	ASSLMPGNSEAF
TRBV30	TRBJ1-2	AWSAGDWDLSGYT
TRBV7-2	TRBJ2-1	ASSPASGSRHEQF
TRBV19	TRBJ2-7	ASSVTAENEQY
TRBV12-3/TRBV12-4	TRBJ1-4	ASSLRPEKLF
TRBV3-1/TRBV3-2	TRBJ1-1	ASSQGPFMNTEAF
TRBV28	TRBJ1-1	ASRVPGQGSNTEAF
TRBV6-6	TRBJ2-3	ASSPYPAGGPDTQY
TRBV28	TRBJ2-7	ASSYSGLSYEQY
TRBV28	TRBJ2-1	ASSFPWGANEQF
TRBV9	TRBJ1-3	ASSPGVGQGASGNTIY
TRBV11-2	TRBJ2-3	ASSFRGDTQY
TRBV7-8	TRBJ2-2	ASSFDRGNTGELF